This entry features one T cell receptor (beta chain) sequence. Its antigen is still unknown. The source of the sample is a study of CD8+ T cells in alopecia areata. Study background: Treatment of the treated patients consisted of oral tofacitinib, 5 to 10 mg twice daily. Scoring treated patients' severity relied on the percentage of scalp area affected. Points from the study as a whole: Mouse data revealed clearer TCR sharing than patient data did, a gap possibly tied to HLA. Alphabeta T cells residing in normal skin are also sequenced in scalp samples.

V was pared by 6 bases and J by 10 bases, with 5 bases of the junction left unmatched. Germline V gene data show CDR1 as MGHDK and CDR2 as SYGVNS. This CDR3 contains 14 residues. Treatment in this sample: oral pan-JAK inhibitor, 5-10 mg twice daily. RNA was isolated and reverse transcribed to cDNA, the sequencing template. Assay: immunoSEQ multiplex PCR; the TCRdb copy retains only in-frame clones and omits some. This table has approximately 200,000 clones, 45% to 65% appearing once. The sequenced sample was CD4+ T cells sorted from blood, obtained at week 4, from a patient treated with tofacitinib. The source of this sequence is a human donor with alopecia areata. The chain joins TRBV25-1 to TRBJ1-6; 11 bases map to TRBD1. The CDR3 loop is CASSWTGGRSPLHF. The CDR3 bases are TGTGCCAGCAGCTGGACAGGGGGCCGGTCACCCCTCCACTTT.